Listed below are T cell receptor beta chains from one sample, sequenced in a study of identical twins. TCRdb recomputed calls from the 5' RACE reads with MiXCR, one row per CDR3 protein. The sample yields 200,000 to 250,000 distinct CDR3 sequences, roughly a tenth seen once. The sequenced sample was memory T cells sorted from blood. These receptors originate from a man aged 45-65 years in good health. The CDR3 runs from the conserved cysteine through the conserved F or W. A D gene is named only where the DNA matches it firmly. Expanded clones are given a class, and other clones once, few, many or no size at all.

D gene | J gene | V gene | clone size | CDR3 length | CDR3 DNA | CDR3 protein
- | TRBJ2-7 | TRBV29-1 | few | 12 | TGCAGCGTAACTCTGGGGCTCGGCGAGCAGTACTTC | CSVTLGLGEQYF
TRBD1 | TRBJ2-7 | TRBV10-3 | many | 16 | TGTGCCATCAGTGATTCACCGAGGGACAGGGCCTACGAGCAGTACTTC | CAISDSPRDRAYEQYF
- | TRBJ1-2 | TRBV29-1 | many | 14 | TGCAGCGCCGAGGGGGAGTCTCTCAAGGGGGGCTACACCTTC | CSAEGESLKGGYTF
- | TRBJ2-7 | TRBV20-1 | many | 9 | TGCAGTGTAGGCCACGAGCAGTACTTC | CSVGHEQYF
- | TRBJ2-3 | TRBV9 | many | 14 | TGTGCCAGCAGCTCGCCTAGCCCAACAGATACGCAGTATTTT | CASSSPSPTDTQYF
- | TRBJ2-3 | TRBV6-1 | many | 15 | TGTGCCAGCAACGAGCGGGCTCCGGCGGGAGATACGCAGTATTTT | CASNERAPAGDTQYF
- | TRBJ2-7 | TRBV6-6 | - | 13 | TGTGCCAGCAGTTACGGGGCAGCCTACGAGCAGTACTTC | CASSYGAAYEQYF
- | TRBJ1-1 | TRBV29-1 | few | 13 | TGCAGCGTCTGCAGGGAGATGAACACTGAAGCTTTCTTT | CSVCREMNTEAFF
TRBD1 | TRBJ1-1 | TRBV3-1 | many | 14 | TGTGCCAGCAGCCAGACAGGGGTTGCCACTGAAGCTTTCTTT | CASSQTGVATEAFF
TRBD2 | TRBJ2-7 | TRBV20-1 | few | 15 | TGCAGTGCTGGGGGACTAGCGGGAGGAACCTACGAGCAGTACTTC | CSAGGLAGGTYEQYF
TRBD2 | TRBJ2-1 | TRBV20-1 | many | 14 | TGCAGTGCTAGTAGGCTAGCGGGAGCCGATGAGCAGTTCTTC | CSASRLAGADEQFF
- | TRBJ2-1 | TRBV5-6 | - | 12 | TGTGCCAGCAGATTGGAATCTAATGAGCAGTTCTTC | CASRLESNEQFF
TRBD1 | TRBJ2-7 | TRBV6-5 | many | 13 | TGTGCCAGCAGTTGGGACAGAGACTACGAGCAGTACTTC | CASSWDRDYEQYF
TRBD1 | TRBJ1-6 | TRBV5-1 | many | 16 | TGCGCCAGCAGCTTTGGAGGGACAGGGAGCGATTCACCCCTCCACTTT | CASSFGGTGSDSPLHF
TRBD2 | TRBJ2-3 | TRBV4-1 | many | 15 | TGCGCCAGCACGAGGGCGGGAGGAGGTACAGATACGCAGTATTTT | CASTRAGGGTDTQYF
TRBD2 | TRBJ2-1 | TRBV20-1 | - | 15 | TGCAGTGCTAATTCAGCGGGGGGGATTCAATTGGGGCGGTTCTTC | CSANSAGGIQLGRFF